This T cell receptor beta chain was sequenced in a study of shared clonotypes between healthy human individuals. About the study: Per donor, CD8 memory used one plate, CD8 naive used two, CD4 memory used three and CD4 naive used three.

In the naive CD8 group, cells lacked CD45RO and were positively selected for CCR7, so terminally differentiated effector memory CD45RA+ cells were left out. Donors had no recently reported acute infections or vaccinations and were HIV-negative. Looked up from germline, CDR1 is SNHLY and CDR2 is FYNNEI. CDR3 length: 12 amino acids. The ends lost 10 bases at V and 10 bases at J; junction bases unmatched: 10. The study ran the assay at deep level. Per the authors' pipeline: Owing to the provision of junction-only sequences devoid of quality scores by immunoSEQ, filtering differed. Sequenced by immunoSEQ multiplex PCR; TCRdb stores in-frame clones only, minus some. V, J and clone size are taken as reported in that table, and D and trimming were inferred from the DNA itself. Of around 2,100,000 clones listed, 85% to 95% were seen once; the top ten hold less than 1.5%.

This sequence originates from a young man in good health. The chain carries TRBV2 and TRBJ2-4, with 7 positions matching TRBD2. The source material was naive CD8+ T cells sorted from blood. CDR3 amino acids: CATIVTGGIQYF. The CDR3 nucleotides are TGTGCCACCATCGTGACGGGGGGTATTCAGTACTTC.